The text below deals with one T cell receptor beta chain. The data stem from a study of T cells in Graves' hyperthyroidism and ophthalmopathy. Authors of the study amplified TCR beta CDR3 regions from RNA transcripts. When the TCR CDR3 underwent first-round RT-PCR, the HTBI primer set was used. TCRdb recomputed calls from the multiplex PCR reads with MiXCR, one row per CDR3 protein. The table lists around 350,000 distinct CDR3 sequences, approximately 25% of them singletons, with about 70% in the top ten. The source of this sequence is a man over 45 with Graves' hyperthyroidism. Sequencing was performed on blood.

This chain's CDR3 is CASSLGDLTSYEQYF. CDR3 DNA: TGCGCCAGCAGCTTGGGGGACCTGACCTCCTACGAGCAGTACTTC. The rearrangement joins TRBV5-1 to TRBJ2-7; D tentatively fits TRBD1 or TRBD2 (5 bases each). The CDR3 consists of 15 residues. V dropped 0 bases and J dropped 0 bases, with 10 bases sitting between them. CDR1 and CDR2 from the germline V gene are SGHRS and YFSETQ.